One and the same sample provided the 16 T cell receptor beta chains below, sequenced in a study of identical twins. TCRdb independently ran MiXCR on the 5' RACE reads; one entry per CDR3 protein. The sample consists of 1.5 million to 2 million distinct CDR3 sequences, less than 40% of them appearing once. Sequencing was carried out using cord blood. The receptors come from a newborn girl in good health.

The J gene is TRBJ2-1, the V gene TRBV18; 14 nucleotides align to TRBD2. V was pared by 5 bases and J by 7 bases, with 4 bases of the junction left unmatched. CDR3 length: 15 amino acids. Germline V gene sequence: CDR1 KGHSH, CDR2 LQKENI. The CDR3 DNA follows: TGTGCCAGCTCAGGACGGACTAGCGGGGGGAATGAGCAGTTCTTC. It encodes CASSGRTSGGNEQFF.

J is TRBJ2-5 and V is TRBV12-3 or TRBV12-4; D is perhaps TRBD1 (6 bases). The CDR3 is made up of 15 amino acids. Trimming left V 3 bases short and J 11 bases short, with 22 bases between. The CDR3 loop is CASSLATGGYNEQYF. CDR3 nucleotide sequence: TGTGCCAGCAGTTTGGCGACAGGAGGATACAATGAGCAGTACTTC.

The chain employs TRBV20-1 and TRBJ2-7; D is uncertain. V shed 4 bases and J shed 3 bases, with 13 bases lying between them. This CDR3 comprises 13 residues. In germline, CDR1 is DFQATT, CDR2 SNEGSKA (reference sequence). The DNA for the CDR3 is TGCAGTGCTAAGAACCGGGCCCACTACGAGCAGTACTTC. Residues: CSAKNRAHYEQYF.

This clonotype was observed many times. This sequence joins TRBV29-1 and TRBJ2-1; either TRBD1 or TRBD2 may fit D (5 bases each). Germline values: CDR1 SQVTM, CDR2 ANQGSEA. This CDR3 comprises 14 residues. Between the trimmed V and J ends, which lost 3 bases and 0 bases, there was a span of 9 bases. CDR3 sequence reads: CSVEGPASYNEQFF. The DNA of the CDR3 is TGCAGCGTTGAGGGACCGGCCTCCTACAATGAGCAGTTCTTC.

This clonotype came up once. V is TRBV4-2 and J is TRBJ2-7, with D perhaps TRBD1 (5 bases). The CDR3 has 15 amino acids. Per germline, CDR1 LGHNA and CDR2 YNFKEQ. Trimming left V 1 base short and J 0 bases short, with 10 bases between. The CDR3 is CASSQGQGNSYEQYF. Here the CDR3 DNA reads TGTGCCAGCAGCCAAGGGCAGGGAAACTCCTACGAGCAGTACTTC.

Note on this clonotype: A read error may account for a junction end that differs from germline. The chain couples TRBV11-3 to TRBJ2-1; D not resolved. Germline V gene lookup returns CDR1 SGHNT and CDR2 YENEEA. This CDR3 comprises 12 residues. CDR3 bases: TGTGCCAGCAGCCTCGCCACCAATGAGCGGTTCTTC. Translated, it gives CASSLATNERFF. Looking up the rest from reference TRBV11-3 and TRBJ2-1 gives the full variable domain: EAGVVQSPRYKIIEKKQPVAFWCNPISGHNTLYWYLQNLGQGPELLIRYENEEAVDDSQLPKDRFSAERLKGVDSTLKIQPAELGDSAVYLCASSLATNERFFGPGTRLTVL.

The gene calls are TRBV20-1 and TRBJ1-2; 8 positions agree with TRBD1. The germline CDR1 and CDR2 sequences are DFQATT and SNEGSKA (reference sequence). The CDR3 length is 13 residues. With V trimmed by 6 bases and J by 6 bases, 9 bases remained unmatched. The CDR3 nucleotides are TGCAGTGCCCCCACAGGGGGTGTCCATGGCTACACCTTC. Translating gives CSAPTGGVHGYTF.

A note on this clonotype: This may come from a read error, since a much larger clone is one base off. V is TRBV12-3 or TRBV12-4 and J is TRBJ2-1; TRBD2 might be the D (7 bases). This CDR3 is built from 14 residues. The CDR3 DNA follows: TGTGCCAGCAGTTTAGCGGGGGGGCTCAATGGGCAGTTCTTC. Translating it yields CASSLAGGLNGQFF.

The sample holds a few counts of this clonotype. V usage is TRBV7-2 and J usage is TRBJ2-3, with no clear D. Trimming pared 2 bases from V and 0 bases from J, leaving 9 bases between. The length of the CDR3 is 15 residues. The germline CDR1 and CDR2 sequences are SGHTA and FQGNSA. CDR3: CASSLQVSSTDTQYF. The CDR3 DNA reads TGTGCCAGCAGCTTACAGGTATCTAGCACAGATACGCAGTATTTT. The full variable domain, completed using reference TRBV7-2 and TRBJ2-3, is GAGVSQSPSNKVTEKGKDVELRCDPISGHTALYWYRQSLGQGLEFLIYFQGNSAPDKSGLPSDRFSAERTGGSVSTLTIQRTQQEDSAVYLCASSLQVSSTDTQYFGPGTRLTVL.

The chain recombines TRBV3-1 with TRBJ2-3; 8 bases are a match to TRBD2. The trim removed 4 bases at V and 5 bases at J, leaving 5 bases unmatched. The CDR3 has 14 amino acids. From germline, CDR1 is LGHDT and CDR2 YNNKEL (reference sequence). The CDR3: CASSRSGVEDTQYF. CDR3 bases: TGTGCCAGCAGCCGTAGCGGGGTCGAAGATACGCAGTATTTT.

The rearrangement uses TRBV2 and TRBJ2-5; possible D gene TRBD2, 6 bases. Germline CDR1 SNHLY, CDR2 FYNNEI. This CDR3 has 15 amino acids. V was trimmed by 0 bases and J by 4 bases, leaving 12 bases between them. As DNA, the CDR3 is TGTGCCAGCAGTGAAGCGCTTAGTAGCGGAGAGACCCAGTACTTC. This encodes CASSEALSSGETQYF.

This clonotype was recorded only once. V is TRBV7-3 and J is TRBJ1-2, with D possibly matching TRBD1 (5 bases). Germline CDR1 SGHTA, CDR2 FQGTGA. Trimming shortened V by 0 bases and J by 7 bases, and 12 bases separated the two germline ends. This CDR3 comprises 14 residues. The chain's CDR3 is CASSLTSTGGGYTF. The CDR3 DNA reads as TGTGCCAGCAGCTTAACGTCCACAGGCGGTGGCTACACCTTC.

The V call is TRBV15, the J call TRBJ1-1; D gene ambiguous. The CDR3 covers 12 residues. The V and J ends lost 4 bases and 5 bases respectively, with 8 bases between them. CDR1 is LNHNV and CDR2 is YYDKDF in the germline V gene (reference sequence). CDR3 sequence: CATSTDGTEAFF. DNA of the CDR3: TGTGCCACCAGCACGGACGGGACTGAAGCTTTCTTT.

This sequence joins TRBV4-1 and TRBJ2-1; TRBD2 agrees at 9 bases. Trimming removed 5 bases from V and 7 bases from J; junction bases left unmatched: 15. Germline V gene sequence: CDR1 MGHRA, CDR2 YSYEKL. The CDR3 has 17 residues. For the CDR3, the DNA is TGCGCCAGCAGCGCAAACGTTGGGGCGGGGGGGCTTAATGAGCAGTTCTTC. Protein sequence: CASSANVGAGGLNEQFF.

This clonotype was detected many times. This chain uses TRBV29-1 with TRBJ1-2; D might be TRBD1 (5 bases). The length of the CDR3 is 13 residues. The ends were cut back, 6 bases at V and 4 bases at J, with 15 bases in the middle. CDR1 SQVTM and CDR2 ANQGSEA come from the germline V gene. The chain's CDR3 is CSVQGPLGYGYTF. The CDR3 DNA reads TGCAGCGTCCAGGGACCCCTAGGCTATGGCTACACCTTC.

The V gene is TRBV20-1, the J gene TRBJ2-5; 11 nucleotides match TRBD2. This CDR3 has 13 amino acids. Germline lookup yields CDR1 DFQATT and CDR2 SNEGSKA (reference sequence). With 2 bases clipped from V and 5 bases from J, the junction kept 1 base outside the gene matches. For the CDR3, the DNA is TGCAGTGCTAGAACTAGCGGGAGTGAGACCCAGTACTTC. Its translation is CSARTSGSETQYF.